One T cell receptor beta chain is described in this entry. This sample is drawn from a study of blood T cell repertoires in COVID-19. Study-wide context: Whether acute or convalescent, the COVID-19 samples came from the United States, Italy and Spain. In each case, the material was cDNA or gDNA derived from T cells, B-cell-depleted T cells, or PBMCs.

The germline CDR1 and CDR2 sequences are LNHDA and SQIVND (reference sequence). This CDR3 comprises 16 residues. Trimming pared 4 bases from V and 1 base from J, leaving 11 bases between. Original analysis: By means of reference gene primer amplification, nucleated cell counts were estimated. Profiled with immunoSEQ multiplex PCR; TCRdb holds only in-frame clones, not every one. Clone size and the V and J calls come from that table; the DNA yielded D and trimming. The table includes about 170,000 clones, about 74% detected once. The clonotype was recovered from a woman older than 75 with acute or convalescent COVID-19. Material for sequencing was peripheral blood. J is TRBJ2-6 and V is TRBV19; a weak D match, TRBD1 (5 bases). The DNA for the CDR3 is TGTGCCAGTAGTAATCGCAGGGATTCTGGGGCCAACGTCCTGACTTTC. It specifies CASSNRRDSGANVLTF. The whole variable domain, remainder taken from reference TRBV19 and TRBJ2-6, is DGGITQSPKYLFRKEGQNVTLSCEQNLNHDAMYWYRQDPGQGLRLIYYSQIVNDFQKGDIAEGYSVSREKKESFPLTVTSAQKNPTAFYLCASSNRRDSGANVLTFGAGSRLTVL.